This T cell receptor (beta chain) was documented in a study of cytomegalovirus exposure and HLA in healthy donors. It was with 60 Vbeta and 13 Jbeta primers that the PCR ran. Sequenced by immunoSEQ multiplex PCR; TCRdb stores in-frame clones only, minus some. Among about 140,000 clones, 70% were seen once, and the ten largest hold under 2.5%. Trimming took 5 bases from V and 9 from J; bases not matched to a gene: 4. The CDR3 length is 12 residues. Germline CDR1 reads SGHTA; CDR2 reads FQGNSA. The sequence was collected from a woman aged 60-75 years in good health and CMV-seropositive. This chain links TRBV7-2 with TRBJ2-3, with 8 bases fitting TRBD2. Material for sequencing was PBMCs. DNA of the CDR3: TGTGCCAGCAGCGCATCTAGCGGGACGCAGTATTTT. Its protein product is CASSASSGTQYF.